One and the same sample provided the 23 T cell receptor beta chains below, sequenced in a study of response to subunit inactivated influenza vaccine. TCRdb used MiXCR to reprocess the RT-PCR reads, holding one entry per CDR3 protein. The table lists roughly 460,000 distinct CDR3 sequences, around 9.9% of them singletons, with approximately 12% in the top ten. Sequencing was performed on PBMCs from blood, taken 45 days after vaccination. All receptors derive from a man in his fifties or sixties who received an inactivated influenza vaccine.

Only a few counts were recorded for this clonotype. This chain uses TRBV2 with TRBJ2-5; 11 positions agree with TRBD1. V lost 5 bases, J lost 3 bases, and 8 bases stayed unmatched. This CDR3 has 16 amino acids. CDR1 is SNHLY and CDR2 is FYNNEI in the germline V gene. The CDR3 region is CASSYTRTGGKETQYF. The CDR3 coding sequence is TGTGCCAGCAGTTACACCCGGACAGGGGGCAAAGAGACCCAGTACTTC.

The V gene is TRBV7-2, the J gene TRBJ2-7; TRBD2 might be the D (7 bases). The V and J ends lost 3 bases and 1 base respectively, with 13 bases between them. CDR1 is SGHTA and CDR2 is FQGNSA in the germline V gene. The CDR3 is made up of 15 amino acids. The CDR3 loop reads CASSFRGGGSYEQYF. CDR3 coding DNA: TGTGCCAGCAGCTTCCGAGGGGGGGGATCCTACGAGCAGTACTTC.

For the CDR3, the DNA is TGTGCCAGCAGCTTGGATGGGACAGGGAACTACGAGCAGTACTTC. Translation: CASSLDGTGNYEQYF. V is TRBV5-6 and J is TRBJ2-7; 9 bases are a match to TRBD1. V lost 0 bases and J lost 3; bases outside the gene matches: 4. This CDR3 has 15 amino acids. CDR1 is SGHDT, CDR2 YYEEEE, per germline.

The table lists this clonotype with many counts. The V gene is TRBV10-3, the J gene TRBJ2-1, with D possibly being TRBD1 (6 bases). The CDR3 runs to 14 residues. Trimming cost V 2 bases and J 10 bases, with 15 bases left between them. Germline V CDR1 and CDR2: ENHRY, SYGVKD. The CDR3 loop is CAISEPLGGGEQFF. DNA for the CDR3: TGTGCCATCAGTGAGCCCCTAGGGGGTGGGGAGCAGTTCTTC.

In regard to this clonotype: The junction and the germline gene differ at one end; a read error may be behind it. V and J are TRBV11-2 and TRBJ2-2; no clear D. The CDR3 is 14 amino acids. Germline V CDR1 and CDR2: SGHAT, FQNNGV. CDR3 in amino acids: CASSLEANIGELFF. CDR3 sequence (DNA): TGTGCCAGCAGCCTAGAGGCAAACATCGGGGAGCTGTTTTTT.

The chain has TRBV4-2 and TRBJ2-5, with TRBD1 matching over 11 bases. With 4 bases clipped from V and 5 bases from J, the junction kept 6 bases outside the gene matches. The CDR3 is 15 residues long. The V gene's germline CDR1 is LGHNA and CDR2 YNFKEQ. CDR3 sequence reads: CASSPRTGGTETQYF. DNA of the CDR3: TGTGCCAGCAGCCCCAGGACAGGGGGCACGGAGACCCAGTACTTC.

This clonotype was counted between two and nine times. V and J are TRBV6-2 or TRBV6-3 and TRBJ2-2, with D hard to call. Trimming stripped 4 bases from V and 1 base from J, with 10 bases between. The germline V gene has CDR1 MNHEY and CDR2 SVGEGT. This CDR3 contains 15 residues. This CDR3 reads CASSSLAQNTGELFF. The CDR3 nucleotides read TGTGCCAGCAGTTCCCTCGCACAGAACACCGGGGAGCTGTTTTTT.

The chain employs TRBV7-9 and TRBJ2-2; 7 bases align to TRBD1. CDR1 and CDR2 (germline): SEHNR, FQNEAQ (reference sequence). V was clipped by 3 bases and J by 7 bases; unmatched bases: 8. The CDR3 is 15 amino acids. For the CDR3, the DNA is TGTGCCAGCAGCTTGGAGAGACAGGGACACGGGGAGCTGTTTTTT. Translated, it gives CASSLERQGHGELFF.

This clonotype was found a few times. The chain is built from TRBV4-3 and TRBJ2-7; 8 nucleotides agree with TRBD2. The V gene end was trimmed by 0 bases and the J gene end by 6 bases; junction bases not matched to a gene: 13. This CDR3 spans 17 amino acids. CDR1 and CDR2 (germline): LGHNA, YSLEER. As DNA, the CDR3 is TGCGCCAGCAGCCAAGATTTCCCCGGGGGGGGTCTTTCCGAGCAGTACTTC. Amino acids: CASSQDFPGGGLSEQYF.

At least ten counts were recorded for this clonotype. The rearrangement uses TRBV7-3 and TRBJ2-1, with TRBD2 identical over 8 bases. The CDR3 spans 17 residues. The V segment lost 1 base and the J segment 3 bases; nucleotides outside the gene matches: 8. Germline values: CDR1 SGHTA, CDR2 FQGTGA. CDR3 nucleotides: TGTGCCAGCAGCTTAAGAGGGTTAGCGGGGAACTACAATGAGCAGTTCTTC. Protein sequence: CASSLRGLAGNYNEQFF.

This clonotype was seen many times. This chain joins TRBV7-9 and TRBJ2-7, with 10 bases lining up with TRBD2. This CDR3 has 15 residues. Germline CDR1 is SEHNR and CDR2 is FQNEAQ (reference sequence). The V segment lost 5 bases and the J segment 5 bases; nucleotides outside the gene matches: 9. CDR3 bases: TGTGCCAGCAGCCGAGCGGGAGGGCCGACCAACGAGCAGTACTTC. This sequence encodes CASSRAGGPTNEQYF. The variable domain in full, completed from reference TRBV7-9 and TRBJ2-7, reads DTGVSQNPRHKITKRGQNVTFRCDPISEHNRLYWYRQTLGQGPEFLTYFQNEAQLEKSRLLSDRFSAERPKGSFSTLEIQRTEQGDSAMYLCASSRAGGPTNEQYFGPGTRLTVT.

In this sample, this clonotype turned up a few times. The CDR3 spells CSASHPKETQYF. The CDR3 nucleotides are TGCAGTGCTAGTCACCCGAAAGAGACCCAGTACTTC. The chain has TRBV20-1 and TRBJ2-5; the D is unclear. The length of the CDR3 is 12 residues. V lost 3 bases, J lost 3 bases, and 8 bases lay in between. Germline V CDR1 and CDR2: DFQATT, SNEGSKA (reference sequence).

This clonotype has at least ten counts. V usage is TRBV12-3 or TRBV12-4 and J usage is TRBJ2-5; 8 positions agree with TRBD2. The CDR3 covers 16 residues. V lost 5 bases, J lost 4 bases, and 12 bases stayed unmatched. CDR3 amino acids: CASSLGISGTPETQYF. The CDR3 DNA reads as TGTGCCAGCAGTCTAGGGATTAGCGGGACTCCAGAGACCCAGTACTTC.

The chain employs TRBV4-2 and TRBJ2-1; D gene unclear. V was shortened by 0 bases and J by 8 bases, with 8 bases between the two germline ends. Germline V lookup: CDR1 LGHNA, CDR2 YNFKEQ. The CDR3 runs to 13 residues. In DNA form, the CDR3 reads TGTGCCAGCAGCCAAGACCCGGCGTATGAGCAGTTCTTC. Translation: CASSQDPAYEQFF.

The chain employs TRBV7-2 and TRBJ2-3; 7 bases are shared with TRBD2. V shed 0 bases and J 6 bases; nucleotides not matched to a gene: 12. In germline, CDR1 is SGHTA, CDR2 FQGNSA. The CDR3 contains 17 residues. For the CDR3, the DNA is TGTGCCAGCAGCTTAGCGCGCCGGGAGGAGGCGGTTGATACGCAGTATTTT. This translates into CASSLARREEAVDTQYF.

The chain carries TRBV4-3 and TRBJ2-3; D unresolved. V shed 1 base and J shed 4 bases, with 12 bases lying between them. The CDR3 is made up of 15 amino acids. Germline-derived CDR1 and CDR2 are LGHNA and YSLEER. CDR3 protein: CASSQVGVSADTQYF. The DNA for the CDR3 is TGCGCCAGCAGCCAAGTTGGAGTCTCGGCAGATACGCAGTATTTT.

This clonotype has a handful of counts. This chain connects TRBV5-1 to TRBJ1-5; a possible D gene is TRBD1 (5 bases). Trimming cost V 4 bases and J 6 bases, with 14 bases left between them. The CDR3 extends over 14 amino acids. The germline CDR1 and CDR2 sequences are SGHRS and YFSETQ. The CDR3 sequence is CASSATAGGQPQHF. DNA for the CDR3: TGCGCCAGCAGCGCGACAGCGGGTGGTCAGCCCCAGCATTTT.

The table lists this clonotype with a few counts. CDR3 sequence (DNA): TGTGCCAGCAGCCAAGATTGGCACCCGGTAATGTACTTC. Residues: CASSQDWHPVMYF. The chain carries TRBV3-1 and TRBJ2-4, with unresolved D. Germline CDR1 is LGHDT and CDR2 is YNNKEL (reference sequence). This CDR3 comprises 13 residues. Trimming took 0 bases from V and 15 from J, leaving 15 bases between them. Combining the CDR3 with reference TRBV3-1 and TRBJ2-4 gives the whole variable domain DTAVSQTPKYLVTQMGNDKSIKCEQNLGHDTMYWYKQDSKKFLKIMFSYNNKELIINETVPNRFSPKSPDKAHLNLHINSLELGDSAVYFCASSQDWHPVMYFGAGTRLSVL.

The V and J genes are TRBV20-1 and TRBJ2-5; tentative D call: TRBD2 (6 bases). Germline CDR1 and CDR2: DFQATT and SNEGSKA (reference sequence). This CDR3 region has 16 residues. V lost 0 bases to trimming and J lost 3 bases, with 17 bases between them. The CDR3 region has the DNA TGCAGTGCTAGAGACACCACCGGAGGGAGCAAAGAGACCCAGTACTTC. This gives the protein CSARDTTGGSKETQYF.

In this sample, this clonotype turned up once. The chain links TRBV18 to TRBJ2-7, with a weak D call TRBD2 (6 bases). CDR1 and CDR2 (germline): KGHSH, LQKENI. This CDR3 contains 14 residues. V shed 0 bases and J shed 4 bases, with 10 bases lying between them. The CDR3 sequence: CASSPPSGGYEQYF. The CDR3 DNA reads TGTGCCAGCTCACCACCGTCTGGGGGGTACGAGCAGTACTTC. The full variable domain, completed using reference TRBV18 and TRBJ2-7, is NAGVMQNPRHLVRRRGQEARLRCSPMKGHSHVYWYRQLPEEGLKFMVYLQKENIIDESGMPKERFSAEFPKEGPSILRIQQVVRGDSAAYFCASSPPSGGYEQYFGPGTRLTVT.

This clonotype was found a few times. The J gene is TRBJ2-7, the V gene TRBV14; tentative D call: TRBD1 (5 bases). Germline assignment: CDR1 SGHDN and CDR2 FVKESK. Trimming shortened V by 4 bases and J by 0 bases, and 13 bases separated the two germline ends. This CDR3 has 15 residues. CDR3 residues: CASSLRGHSSYEQYF. CDR3 nucleotide sequence: TGTGCCAGCAGCCTCAGAGGACACTCCTCCTACGAGCAGTACTTC.

The chain has TRBV2 and TRBJ1-4; 9 positions match TRBD1. Looked up from germline, CDR1 is SNHLY and CDR2 is FYNNEI. The junction had 10 bases not matched to a gene; V was cut back by 6 bases and J by 5 bases. This CDR3 is built from 16 residues. The chain's CDR3 is CASSTDRGGRNEKLFF. For the CDR3, the DNA is TGTGCCAGCAGCACGGACAGGGGTGGCAGAAATGAAAAACTGTTTTTT.

This clonotype was observed a few times. The chain employs TRBV18 and TRBJ2-3, with D possibly TRBD2 on 5 matching bases. Germline CDR1 is KGHSH and CDR2 is LQKENI. The CDR3 loop spans 16 amino acids. V lost 6 bases, J lost 0 bases, and 16 bases lay in between. The CDR3 here is CASSTRRGRSTDTQYF. CDR3 bases: TGTGCCAGCTCCACCAGGCGAGGGAGAAGCACAGATACGCAGTATTTT. Variable domain in full (rest from reference TRBV18 and TRBJ2-3): NAGVMQNPRHLVRRRGQEARLRCSPMKGHSHVYWYRQLPEEGLKFMVYLQKENIIDESGMPKERFSAEFPKEGPSILRIQQVVRGDSAAYFCASSTRRGRSTDTQYFGPGTRLTVL.